What follows is one T cell receptor beta chain and its context. The source of the sample is a study of OX40 agonist ivuxolimab in advanced cancers. The V gene lost 0 bases and the J gene lost 5 bases, with 19 bases spanning the gap. This CDR3 contains 17 residues. Germline CDR1 WNHNN, CDR2 SYGVQD (reference sequence). Patients had blood sampled at baseline and again on cycle 4 day 1 and cycle 7 day 1. TCRdb keeps only in-frame clones here, not all; method: immunoSEQ multiplex PCR. The sample contains under 140,000 clones, roughly nine tenths of which appear only once. The sample in question was CD4+ or CD8+ T cells sorted from blood, obtained in a trial of the OX40 agonist ivuxolimab. The source of this sequence is an adult with an advanced solid tumor such as melanoma, head and neck, liver or kidney cancer. The rearrangement joins TRBV10-1 to TRBJ1-2; D may be TRBD1 (5 bases). The CDR3 loop reads CASSESRVKGRGYGYTF. The CDR3 region has the DNA TGCGCCAGCAGTGAGTCCCGGGTTAAGGGGAGGGGATATGGCTACACCTTC.